Following are 17 T cell receptor beta chains from one sample sequenced in a study of regulatory T cells in long-lasting Graves disease. Time point given: newly diagnosed GD, antithyroid drugs for less than 3 months. The TCR library was made from RNA that had been extracted from PBMCs in TRIzol. In building TCR beta libraries, iRepertoire HTBI primers were used together with Arm-PCR of CDR3 regions. TCRdb redid the calling of the multiplex PCR reads with MiXCR, one entry per CDR3 protein. The data show under 250,000 distinct CDR3 sequences, roughly a fifth seen once. In addition, the sample was reused for a study of T cells in Graves' hyperthyroidism and ophthalmopathy.

This specimen was peripheral blood mononuclear cells (PBMCs), taken at new diagnosis, from a patient treated with antithyroid drugs. The receptors shown here come from a woman younger than 45 with Graves disease.

This clonotype was picked up many times. V gene TRBV28 combines with J gene TRBJ2-3; 10 nucleotides line up with TRBD2. Germline CDR1 reads MDHEN; CDR2 reads SYDVKM. V shed 6 bases and J 2 bases; nucleotides not matched to a gene: 5. CDR3 length equals 15 residues. The CDR3 loop reads CASSKAGGFTDTQYF. The CDR3 nucleotides are TGTGCCAGCAGCAAAGCGGGGGGGTTCACAGATACGCAGTATTTT. Combining the CDR3 with reference TRBV28 and TRBJ2-3 gives the whole variable domain DVKVTQSSRYLVKRTGEKVFLECVQDMDHENMFWYRQDPGLGLRLIYFSYDVKMKEKGDIPEGYSVSREKKERFSLILESASTNQTSMYLCASSKAGGFTDTQYFGPGTRLTVL.

This clonotype came up a few times. A much larger clonotype is one base distant, so this may be a read error. V and J are TRBV6-2 or TRBV6-3 and TRBJ2-1; 7 bases agree with TRBD1. Germline V gene lookup returns CDR1 MNHEY and CDR2 SVGEGT. The CDR3 loop spans 16 amino acids. The CDR3 sequence: CASSHGTVGSCNEQFF. As DNA, the CDR3 is TGTGCCAGCAGTCACGGGACAGTCGGATCCTGCAATGAGCAGTTCTTC.

This rearrangement joins TRBV6-1 to TRBJ2-5; D perhaps matches TRBD2 (6 bases). Germline values: CDR1 MNHNS, CDR2 SASEGT. This CDR3 has 14 amino acids. V lost 8 bases to trimming and J lost 1 base, with 14 bases between them. CDR3 nucleotide sequence: TGTGCCAGCGGGCCCATGGGGGGCCAAGAGACCCAGTACTTC. Amino acids: CASGPMGGQETQYF.

Points on this clonotype: This may stem from a read error, because a much larger clone lies one nucleotide away. The V and J genes are TRBV4-1 and TRBJ2-3; 10 bases align to TRBD2. With V trimmed by 5 bases and J by 3 bases, 8 bases remained unmatched. The CDR3 loop spans 16 amino acids. Per the germline V gene, CDR1 is MGHRA and CDR2 is YSYEKL. The CDR3 bases are TGCGCCAGCAGCTTCCGAGCGGGGGGGACGACAGATACGCAGTATTTT. It encodes CASSFRAGGTTDTQYF.

This clonotype was seen repeatedly, ten times or more. The chain links TRBV30 to TRBJ1-2; no reliable D call. The CDR3 is 13 amino acids. The V gene lost 3 bases and the J gene lost 2 bases, with 10 bases spanning the gap. CDR1 GTSNPN and CDR2 SVGIG come from the germline V gene (reference sequence). For the CDR3, the DNA is TGTGCCTGGAGCCAGGAAGGGAACTATGGCTACACCTTC. Translation gives CAWSQEGNYGYTF.

There are many counts of this clonotype. The chain employs TRBV5-4 and TRBJ2-7; the D call may be TRBD1 or TRBD2 (5 bases each). Trimming cost V 2 bases and J 7 bases, with 10 bases left between them. CDR1 and CDR2 (germline): SGHNT, YYREEE (reference sequence). The CDR3 totals 12 residues. The chain's CDR3 is CASSFGAGEQYF. Here the CDR3 DNA reads TGTGCCAGCAGCTTTGGGGCGGGTGAGCAGTACTTC.

The CDR3 sequence: CASSLLSDRGIEQYF. The CDR3 bases are TGTGCCAGCAGTTTATTATCTGACAGGGGCATCGAGCAGTACTTC. This chain uses TRBV28 with TRBJ2-7; 8 positions agree with TRBD1. The germline gives CDR1 MDHEN, CDR2 SYDVKM. V lost 1 base to trimming and J lost 6 bases; unmatched junction nucleotides: 8. The CDR3 has 15 residues.

A few counts support this clonotype. The rearrangement uses TRBV7-3 and TRBJ2-1, with TRBD2 matching 11 bases. Germline V gene sequence: CDR1 SGHTA, CDR2 FQGTGA. Trimming at V came to 5 bases and at J to 1 base, leaving 7 bases not matched to a gene. The CDR3 length is 17 residues. CDR3 sequence (DNA): TGTGCCAGCAGCCCGACTAGCGGGATGGTATCCTACAATGAGCAGTTCTTC. This translates into CASSPTSGMVSYNEQFF.

The genes are TRBV7-9 and TRBJ2-7, with 10 bases lining up with TRBD2. V was pared by 6 bases and J by 1 base, with 6 bases of the junction left unmatched. The germline V gene encodes CDR1 SEHNR and CDR2 FQNEAQ (reference sequence). The CDR3 sequence is 15 residues long. CDR3 nucleotide sequence: TGTGCCAGCAGTGACAGCGGGAGGGGGTCCTACGAGCAGTACTTC. Translation: CASSDSGRGSYEQYF.

V gene TRBV19 combines with J gene TRBJ1-1; D unresolved. Germline lookup yields CDR1 LNHDA and CDR2 SQIVND (reference sequence). The CDR3 consists of 14 residues. Trimming took off 6 bases at V and 1 base at J, with 12 bases between the two ends. The CDR3 DNA follows: TGTGCCAGTAGGGGCTTGCGGTGGAACACTGAAGCTTTCTTT. Protein: CASRGLRWNTEAFF.

This clonotype was counted ten times or more. The chain couples TRBV3-1 to TRBJ1-5, with D unclear. CDR1 is LGHDT, CDR2 YNNKEL, per germline (reference sequence). The CDR3 consists of 19 residues. Trimming cost V 0 bases and J 0 bases, with 18 bases left between them. In DNA, the CDR3 is TGTGCCAGCAGCCAAGATCGGCGCCGTACGAGTTATAGCAATCAGCCCCAGCATTTT. Protein product: CASSQDRRRTSYSNQPQHF.

In this sample, this clonotype turned up many times. The chain carries TRBV12-3 or TRBV12-4 and TRBJ1-5; D might be TRBD1 (5 bases). Trimming took 5 bases from V and 7 from J, leaving 18 bases between them. The CDR3 is made up of 15 amino acids. As DNA, the CDR3 is TGTGCCAGCAGTCTCACAAGGAGTTGGGGGCAGCCCCAGCATTTT. As protein: CASSLTRSWGQPQHF.

Ten or more counts support this clonotype. The chain carries TRBV28 and TRBJ1-2, with 7 bases aligning to TRBD1. V lost 8 bases to trimming and J lost 7 bases; unmatched junction nucleotides: 16. The CDR3 spans 15 residues. The germline CDR1 and CDR2 sequences are MDHEN and SYDVKM. CDR3 in amino acids: CASERRGLGSGGYTF. DNA of the CDR3: TGTGCCAGCGAGAGAAGGGGGCTAGGAAGTGGTGGCTACACCTTC.

This clonotype has a count of ten or more. This sequence joins TRBV20-1 and TRBJ2-7, with D tentatively TRBD1 (5 bases). The V end lost 0 bases, the J end lost 1 base, and 16 bases lay between the germline ends. Per the germline V gene, CDR1 is DFQATT and CDR2 is SNEGSKA (reference sequence). CDR3 size: 16 residues. The CDR3: CSARDIPTRASYEQYF. The CDR3 DNA reads TGCAGTGCTAGAGATATCCCGACCAGGGCATCCTACGAGCAGTACTTC.

The sample holds a few counts of this clonotype. The chain carries TRBV27 and TRBJ2-1; TRBD2 agrees at 10 bases. This CDR3 has 17 amino acids. The ends lost 5 bases at V and 8 bases at J; junction bases unmatched: 15. The germline V gene encodes CDR1 MNHEY and CDR2 SMNVEV (reference sequence). CDR3 in DNA: TGTGCCAGCAGTCGAGAAACCAGAGCGGGAGGGCCCCATGAGCAGTTCTTC. Protein: CASSRETRAGGPHEQFF.

The J gene is TRBJ1-3, the V gene TRBV4-1; a weak D match, TRBD1 (6 bases). Trimming stripped 2 bases from V and 0 bases from J, with 14 bases between. The CDR3 runs to 17 residues. CDR1 is MGHRA, CDR2 YSYEKL, per germline. The CDR3 region is CASSQPLRGSSGNTIYF. The CDR3 DNA reads as TGCGCCAGCAGCCAACCGCTCAGGGGAAGCTCTGGAAACACCATATATTTT.

A remark on this clonotype: One base away lies a much larger clone, so this may be a sequencing read error. CDR3 loop: CASSLMDTEAFF. The CDR3 nucleotides are TGTGCCAGCAGTTTAATGGACACTGAAGCTTTCTTT. The chain has TRBV12-3 or TRBV12-4 and TRBJ1-1; D remains unclear. There are 12 residues in the CDR3. V was cut by 2 bases and J by 3 bases, with 4 bases left in between.